This record looks at one T cell receptor beta chain sequence and its context. Antigen: not known. This sample was taken from a study of Tregs in tolerant kidney transplant recipients. Study-level information: A roughly three-day belatacept mixed lymphocyte reaction, sometimes plus 5-day graft donor restimulation, preceded CD4+CD25+CD127- sorting.

Assay used: immunoSEQ multiplex PCR; TCRdb lists only in-frame clones, some missing. The sample has 35,000 to 50,000 clones, 95% seen once. Whole-study results and caveats: Activated donor B cell expansion appeared to reveal the most relevant donor-specific TCRbeta repertoire. No direct test of biological reproducibility was done here. Validation in larger populations is needed because few patients were studied.

This CDR3 is 12 amino acids long. With 5 bases removed from V and 7 bases from J, the gap between germline ends came to 8 bases. CDR1 is SEHNR, CDR2 FQNEAQ, per germline (reference sequence). This TCR derives from a human donor in good health. The sequenced material came from Tregs from blood cultured with allogeneic cells. The chain employs TRBV7-9 and TRBJ1-4; perhaps TRBD1 as D (5 bases). Here the CDR3 DNA reads TGTGCCAGCAGCCGCCAGGGTGAAAAACTGTTTTTT. Its protein is CASSRQGEKLFF.